This T cell receptor (beta chain) was observed in a study of blood T cells in healthy people across ages. The study's findings and limits: Among T cells, TCR beta diversity per million cells dropped roughly linearly as age rose.

The CDR3 sequence is 14 residues long. V was pared by 7 bases and J by 1 base, with 9 bases between. The germline V gene has CDR1 KGHDR and CDR2 SFDVKD. About this clonotype: Antigen: not known.

Each donor's blood draw was around 10 milliliters of peripheral blood. A second PCR, run for about 7 to 12 cycles, used a sample-barcoded 5' primer plus a J-beta primer mix. TCRdb reprocessed the 5' RACE reads with MiXCR, giving one entry per CDR3 protein. The repertoire holds more than 1,400,000 distinct CDR3 sequences, with approximately 40% as singletons. Sequenced: blood. This TCR came from a young woman in good health. The rearrangement uses TRBV24-1 and TRBJ1-4; D possibly corresponds to TRBD1 (5 bases). The CDR3 DNA reads TGTGCCACCAGCCGGGACCTAACTAATGAAAAACTGTTTTTT. Its protein is CATSRDLTNEKLFF.